What follows are 24 T cell receptor beta chains derived from one specimen sequenced in a study of T cell clonotyping in hematopoietic cell transplantation. This sample's time point: recipient sample about 28 days before transplant, after cytoreduction. Some clones are missing from TCRdb's copy, which holds only in-frame ones; the method was immunoSEQ multiplex PCR. Counted here are 26,000 or so clones, roughly 84% occurring once; the ten biggest clones make up around 1.8%. The sample here was peripheral blood mononuclear cells, taken before stem cell transplant. Receptors were obtained from a man aged 35-49 years with acute myeloid leukemia. Some clones in this sample may be carry-over from other donors' samples.

This chain joins TRBV19 and TRBJ1-1; the match to TRBD1 covers 7 bases. In germline, CDR1 is LNHDA, CDR2 SQIVND (reference sequence). This CDR3 has 13 amino acids. V was pared by 2 bases and J by 9 bases, with 6 bases of the junction left unmatched. The CDR3 nucleotides are TGTGCCAGTAGTATAAAAAGGGACAGTAAAGCTTTCTTT. Translation gives CASSIKRDSKAFF.

The V gene is TRBV6-5, the J gene TRBJ2-5, with 9 bases aligning to TRBD2. The CDR3 is 16 amino acids. V dropped 3 bases and J dropped 5; count of bases not matched to a gene: 10. The germline gives CDR1 MNHEY, CDR2 SVGAGI. CDR3 nucleotide sequence: TGTGCCAGCAGTTATGGGACTAGCAGAGGGGGGGAGACCCAGTACTTC. Amino acids: CASSYGTSRGGETQYF.

The chain's CDR3 is CASSQPGTGIYNEQFF. CDR3 sequence (DNA): TGCGCCAGCAGCCAGCCCGGGACAGGGATATACAATGAGCAGTTCTTC. The J gene is TRBJ2-1, the V gene TRBV4-1, with 9 bases aligning to TRBD1. Germline V CDR1 and CDR2: MGHRA, YSYEKL. J gave up 4 bases and V 3 bases, and 7 bases lay outside the gene matches. This CDR3 has 16 amino acids.

The chain joins TRBV6-1 to TRBJ2-3; possible D gene TRBD1, 5 bases. V dropped 8 bases and J dropped 2 bases, with 17 bases sitting between them. The CDR3 extends over 15 amino acids. Per germline, CDR1 MNHNS and CDR2 SASEGT. CDR3 region: CASLAGQGNTDTQYF. The DNA of the CDR3 is TGTGCCAGCCTGGCCGGGCAGGGCAACACAGATACGCAGTATTTT.

V and J are TRBV4-1 and TRBJ1-2; possible D gene TRBD1, 5 bases. Trimming removed 1 base from V and 5 bases from J, with 11 bases in between. The CDR3 covers 14 residues. Per the germline V gene, CDR1 is MGHRA and CDR2 is YSYEKL. Here the CDR3 DNA reads TGCGCCAGCAGCCAAGTGCTCAGGGAATATGGCTACACCTTC. Its protein is CASSQVLREYGYTF.

The chain is built from TRBV6-5 and TRBJ2-7; 7 bases are a match to TRBD1. The CDR3 is 12 residues long. The V gene's germline CDR1 is MNHEY and CDR2 SVGAGI. V shed 6 bases, J shed 13 bases, and the junction held 12 bases outside the gene matches. DNA of the CDR3: TGTGCCAGCAGGTACAGACAGGGCCCGCAATACTTC. This translates into CASRYRQGPQYF.

The chain recombines TRBV30 with TRBJ1-5; D unresolved. Germline V gene data show CDR1 as GTSNPN and CDR2 as SVGIG (reference sequence). V gave up 1 base and J gave up 3 bases, with 7 bases separating them. The CDR3 sequence is 13 residues long. In DNA, the CDR3 is TGTGCCTGGAGTGCCCAGACCAATCAGCCCCAGCATTTT. Its protein product is CAWSAQTNQPQHF.

CDR3 sequence reads: CASSFIGAPDSPLHF. The CDR3 bases are TGTGCCAGCAGCTTCATAGGGGCTCCTGACTCACCCCTCCACTTT. V usage is TRBV5-6 and J usage is TRBJ1-6; D might be TRBD1 (5 bases). Germline lookup yields CDR1 SGHDT and CDR2 YYEEEE. CDR3 length equals 15 residues. V lost 2 bases and J lost 10, with 16 bases in between.

This chain joins TRBV6-5 and TRBJ2-7, with 10 bases lining up with TRBD2. The V gene end was trimmed by 6 bases and the J gene end by 2 bases; junction bases not matched to a gene: 7. CDR1 is MNHEY, CDR2 SVGAGI, per germline. CDR3 length: 15 residues. The CDR3 loop is CASSLSGGPAYEQYF. DNA of the CDR3: TGTGCCAGCAGCCTTAGCGGGGGGCCCGCCTACGAGCAGTACTTC.

This rearrangement joins TRBV7-9 to TRBJ2-7; D perhaps matches TRBD1 (5 bases). The CDR3 length is 18 residues. V shed 5 bases and J shed 2 bases, with 25 bases lying between them. Germline V gene lookup returns CDR1 SEHNR and CDR2 FQNEAQ (reference sequence). The CDR3 bases are TGTGCCAGCAGCCATTTGGATGTGACAGTACACTCCCCCTACGAGCAGTACTTC. Its translation: CASSHLDVTVHSPYEQYF.

The genes are TRBV9 and TRBJ1-1; weak D call: TRBD1 (6 bases). This CDR3 spans 16 amino acids. Germline V lookup: CDR1 SGDLS, CDR2 YYNGEE. V was trimmed by 4 bases and J by 1 base, leaving 17 bases between them. The CDR3 coding sequence is TGTGCCAGCAGCTCCCAATCCGTGACAGGGAACACTGAAGCTTTCTTT. As protein: CASSSQSVTGNTEAFF.

This chain links TRBV7-6 with TRBJ2-2; possible D gene TRBD1, 6 bases. In germline, CDR1 is SGHVS, CDR2 FNYEAQ. CDR3 length equals 16 residues. V shed 3 bases and J shed 4 bases, with 15 bases lying between them. DNA for the CDR3: TGTGCCAGCAGCTTGGCCGCAGGGGATAGCACCGGGGAGCTGTTTTTT. It specifies CASSLAAGDSTGELFF.

CDR3 sequence: CASSLGTNYGYTF. The CDR3 DNA reads as TGTGCCAGCAGCTTAGGAACGAACTATGGCTACACCTTC. The genes are TRBV13 and TRBJ1-2; D unresolved. Germline V gene data show CDR1 as PRHDT and CDR2 as FYEKMQ (reference sequence). With 0 bases removed from V and 2 bases from J, the gap between germline ends came to 4 bases. The CDR3 extends over 13 amino acids.

This chain links TRBV11-2 with TRBJ2-7; D call uncertain. The V and J ends lost 1 base and 2 bases respectively, with 9 bases between them. This CDR3 contains 14 residues. Germline V lookup: CDR1 SGHAT, CDR2 FQNNGV. CDR3 coding DNA: TGTGCCAGCAGCTTAGGGCCAGAGACCTACGAGCAGTACTTC. Protein sequence: CASSLGPETYEQYF.

The genes are TRBV7-2 and TRBJ1-6; 9 bases align to TRBD1. The CDR3 contains 14 residues. Germline CDR1 SGHTA, CDR2 FQGNSA. Losses at the gene ends were 8 bases for V and 7 bases for J; bases not matched to a gene: 6. The CDR3 DNA is TGTGCCAGCCGGGGACAGGGAGGGAATTCACCCCTCCACTTT. Its protein product is CASRGQGGNSPLHF.

V and J are TRBV28 and TRBJ1-1; no clear D. The germline V gene has CDR1 MDHEN and CDR2 SYDVKM. The CDR3 is 15 amino acids. V was clipped by 1 base and J by 11 bases, with 20 bases between them. CDR3 sequence (DNA): TGTGCCAGCAGTTTATCGGTCCCCACTACAACGGAGGCTTTCTTT. Protein sequence: CASSLSVPTTTEAFF.

In its sample, this clone was seen a few times. This chain links TRBV7-8 with TRBJ2-1; 14 nucleotides agree with TRBD2. CDR1 is SGHVS and CDR2 is FQNEAQ in the germline V gene. After removal of 5 bases from V and 13 bases from J, the junction contained 10 bases not matched to a gene. This CDR3 has 15 residues. CDR3 sequence: CASSPRLAGGPGQFF. The CDR3, as DNA: TGTGCCAGCAGCCCCCGACTAGCGGGAGGGCCAGGACAGTTCTTC.

This clone was recorded once. This chain uses TRBV7-9 with TRBJ2-1; weak D call: TRBD2 (6 bases). CDR3 length: 17 amino acids. The germline gives CDR1 SEHNR, CDR2 FQNEAQ (reference sequence). Deletions cut 5 bases from V and 2 bases from J, with 19 bases between. The CDR3 here is CASSRSPGALTYNEQFF. The CDR3 DNA reads as TGTGCCAGCAGCCGGAGTCCGGGAGCTCTTACCTACAATGAGCAGTTCTTC. The full variable domain, completed using reference TRBV7-9 and TRBJ2-1, is DTGVSQNPRHKITKRGQNVTFRCDPISEHNRLYWYRQTLGQGPEFLTYFQNEAQLEKSRLLSDRFSAERPKGSFSTLEIQRTEQGDSAMYLCASSRSPGALTYNEQFFGPGTRLTVL.

The chain links TRBV6-5 to TRBJ1-5; 8 bases map to TRBD1. This CDR3 spans 14 amino acids. J was trimmed by 3 bases and V by 4 bases; bases with no gene match: 2. Germline CDR1 MNHEY, CDR2 SVGAGI. CDR3 protein: CASSWDRFNQPQHF. CDR3 nucleotides: TGTGCCAGCAGTTGGGACAGGTTCAATCAGCCCCAGCATTTT.

The chain uses TRBV5-1 and TRBJ2-7; D remains unclear. V was cut by 0 bases and J by 0 bases, with 10 bases left in between. Germline V gives CDR1 SGHRS, CDR2 YFSETQ. There are 15 residues in the CDR3. Here the CDR3 DNA reads TGCGCCAGCAGCTTGGCCCCAGGTTACTCCTACGAGCAGTACTTC. Translating it yields CASSLAPGYSYEQYF. Looking up the rest from reference TRBV5-1 and TRBJ2-7 gives the full variable domain: KAGVTQTPRYLIKTRGQQVTLSCSPISGHRSVSWYQQTPGQGLQFLFEYFSETQRNKGNFPGRFSGRQFSNSRSEMNVSTLELGDSALYLCASSLAPGYSYEQYFGPGTRLTVT.

The chain combines TRBV6-5 with TRBJ2-7; D is perhaps TRBD1 (7 bases). The CDR3 spans 15 residues. Trimming took off 4 bases at V and 0 bases at J, with 13 bases between the two ends. The germline V gene encodes CDR1 MNHEY and CDR2 SVGAGI. The CDR3 is CASSLSRGASYEQYF. Here the CDR3 DNA reads TGTGCCAGCAGTTTATCCAGGGGGGCCTCCTACGAGCAGTACTTC.

The CDR3 here is CASSPAPGTRTGEQFF. The CDR3 DNA sequence: TGTGCCAGCAGTCCGGCCCCCGGGACTAGGACTGGGGAGCAGTTCTTC. This sequence joins TRBV6-9 and TRBJ2-1, with 8 nucleotides matching TRBD2. Germline V gives CDR1 MNHGY, CDR2 SVAAGI. V dropped 5 bases and J dropped 10; count of bases not matched to a gene: 16. The CDR3 extends over 16 amino acids.

The chain combines TRBV28 with TRBJ1-1, with D possibly matching TRBD1 (6 bases). Germline CDR1 is MDHEN and CDR2 is SYDVKM. Trimming removed 6 bases from V and 0 bases from J, with 17 bases in between. The CDR3 loop spans 16 amino acids. The CDR3 nucleotides are TGTGCCAGCAGATATCGGGACATTTACCTGAACACTGAAGCTTTCTTT. The encoded protein is CASRYRDIYLNTEAFF.

This chain links TRBV4-3 with TRBJ2-7; D not certain. This CDR3 region has 15 residues. Per germline, CDR1 LGHNA and CDR2 YSLEER. Trimming took off 4 bases at V and 2 bases at J, with 15 bases between the two ends. CDR3 sequence: CASSPEWAPTYEQYF. The CDR3 DNA follows: TGCGCCAGCAGCCCGGAGTGGGCGCCTACCTACGAGCAGTACTTC.